Listed here is a single T cell receptor (beta chain). Its target is unknown. Produced via immunoSEQ multiplex PCR; TCRdb's table is partial and in-frame only. The repertoire consists of roughly 61,000 clones, with roughly 89% occurring once and the leading ten covering 0.7% to 0.9%. The sample is drawn from a study of OX40 agonist ivuxolimab in advanced cancers. Broader study findings: Partial responders dosed at 0.1-3.0 mg/kg displayed clonal expansion ranking among the lowest. Low normalized T-cell clonal expansion was additionally recorded for some nonresponders. On average, CD8+ T cells had more expanded clones than CD4+. Within 6 weeks, CD4+ and CD8+ blood T cells expanded clonally at 0.1 to 3.0 mg/kg.

The material was CD4+ or CD8+ T cells sorted from blood, obtained in a trial of the OX40 agonist ivuxolimab. The TCR originated in an adult with an advanced solid tumor such as melanoma, head and neck, liver or kidney cancer.

The CDR3 coding sequence is TGTGCCAGCAGGGCAGGGTATGGCAATCAGCCCCAGCATTTT. Translation: CASRAGYGNQPQHF. The J gene is TRBJ1-5, the V gene TRBV2, with a weak D call TRBD1 (5 bases). Germline CDR1 is SNHLY and CDR2 is FYNNEI. V lost 6 bases and J lost 2, with 11 bases in between. The CDR3 has 14 residues.